These 20 T cell receptor beta chains came from one sample sequenced in a study of blood T cells in healthy people across ages. The use of a sample-barcoded 5' primer and a J-beta primer mix characterized a second PCR of roughly 6 to 11 cycles. TCRdb reanalysed the 5' RACE reads using MiXCR and keeps one entry per CDR3 protein. The sample has 900,000 to 950,000 distinct CDR3 sequences; roughly 29% are singletons. These data were also filed under a second study, of T cells of mothers and their children.

The source material was blood. Receptors originate from a woman between 40 and 50 years old in good health.

This clonotype was observed a few times. The chain links TRBV5-1 to TRBJ2-3; D is perhaps TRBD1 or TRBD2 (5 bases each). Germline CDR1 reads SGHRS; CDR2 reads YFSETQ. CDR3 size: 13 residues. V was cut by 6 bases and J by 0 bases, with 8 bases left in between. CDR3 amino acids: CASIEGSTDTQYF. The CDR3 DNA reads TGCGCCAGCATCGAGGGGAGCACAGATACGCAGTATTTT.

This clonotype was observed many times. The V gene is TRBV20-1, the J gene TRBJ2-7; D might be TRBD1 (5 bases). Trimming took 2 bases from V and 1 from J, leaving 12 bases between them. This CDR3 is 14 amino acids long. Germline CDR1 DFQATT, CDR2 SNEGSKA (reference sequence). CDR3 coding DNA: TGCAGTGCTAGACTTGACAGAATTTCCTACGAGCAGTACTTC. Residues: CSARLDRISYEQYF.

Note on this clonotype: This may be a read error, as it is one base from a much larger clone. The V call is TRBV5-1, the J call TRBJ2-1; TRBD2 matches 9 bases. The germline gives CDR1 SGHRS, CDR2 YFSETQ. The CDR3 loop spans 16 amino acids. The ends lost 0 bases at V and 7 bases at J; junction bases unmatched: 8. CDR3 DNA: TGCGCCAGCAGCTTGGTCGCTAGCGGGACTATTAATGAGCAGTTCTTC. Protein sequence: CASSLVASGTINEQFF. The variable domain in full, completed from reference TRBV5-1 and TRBJ2-1, reads KAGVTQTPRYLIKTRGQQVTLSCSPISGHRSVSWYQQTPGQGLQFLFEYFSETQRNKGNFPGRFSGRQFSNSRSEMNVSTLELGDSALYLCASSLVASGTINEQFFGPGTRLTVL.

The chain is built from TRBV28 and TRBJ1-5; the D gene is possibly TRBD1 (6 bases). Germline V gene lookup returns CDR1 MDHEN and CDR2 SYDVKM. V lost 6 bases to trimming and J lost 4 bases, with 16 bases between them. CDR3 size: 15 residues. The CDR3: CASRPTGSRNQPQHF. CDR3 nucleotides: TGTGCCAGCAGGCCTACAGGGTCGAGAAATCAGCCCCAGCATTTT.

There are a few counts of this clonotype. The chain recombines TRBV20-1 with TRBJ2-1; 10 bases fit TRBD2. The CDR3 consists of 18 residues. Per germline, CDR1 DFQATT and CDR2 SNEGSKA (reference sequence). Trimming at V came to 3 bases and at J to 4 bases, leaving 15 bases not matched to a gene. The CDR3 region has the DNA TGCAGTGCTAGTGGGGTGGGGGTCCTAGCGGGGGAGTACAATGAGCAGTTCTTC. Translated, it gives CSASGVGVLAGEYNEQFF.

On this clonotype itself: An end of the junction differs from the germline gene, which may be a read error. CDR3 bases: TGTGCCAGCAGTAGTGGGGGGGCTAATGAGCGGTTCTTC. Translated: CASSSGGANERFF. The chain employs TRBV7-3 and TRBJ2-1; tentatively, D is TRBD2 (7 bases). CDR1 is SGHTA, CDR2 FQGTGA, per germline. The CDR3 totals 13 residues.

This clonotype was counted at least ten times. This chain uses TRBV5-6 with TRBJ1-1, with D hard to call. With 3 bases removed from V and 2 bases from J, the gap between germline ends came to 11 bases. The germline CDR1 and CDR2 sequences are SGHDT and YYEEEE. This CDR3 region has 14 residues. CDR3 sequence: CASSYGSLNTEAFF. The CDR3 nucleotides read TGTGCCAGCAGCTATGGGTCCTTAAACACTGAAGCTTTCTTT.

CDR3 sequence (DNA): TGTGCCAGCAGTTTGGGGCAGGGGATGAACACCGGGGAGCTGTTTTTT. This gives the protein CASSLGQGMNTGELFF. This sequence joins TRBV28 and TRBJ2-2; weak D call: TRBD1 (6 bases). V lost 3 bases, J lost 1 base, and 12 bases lay in between. Germline V CDR1 and CDR2: MDHEN, SYDVKM. CDR3 length equals 16 residues.

The sample holds many counts of this clonotype. The chain is built from TRBV5-1 and TRBJ2-7; tentatively, D is TRBD2 (5 bases). This CDR3 comprises 15 residues. Per germline, CDR1 SGHRS and CDR2 YFSETQ. V gave up 4 bases and J gave up 0 bases, with 14 bases separating them. CDR3 in DNA: TGCGCCAGCAGCCAGACGGACTTCAGCTCCTACGAGCAGTACTTC. It specifies CASSQTDFSSYEQYF.

The sample holds one count of this clonotype. For the CDR3, the DNA is TGTGCCAGCAGCCCCCCGACAGGGTTAGGCACTGAAGCTTTCTTT. It yields the protein CASSPPTGLGTEAFF. V is TRBV7-2 and J is TRBJ1-1; 7 nucleotides match TRBD1. From germline, CDR1 is SGHTA and CDR2 FQGNSA. After removal of 5 bases from V and 4 bases from J, the junction contained 10 bases not matched to a gene. CDR3 length equals 15 residues.

The rearrangement links TRBV28 to TRBJ2-1; 7 bases are a match to TRBD2. V trimming: 5 bases; J trimming: 3 bases; junction bases outside the gene matches: 10. Germline V gene sequence: CDR1 MDHEN, CDR2 SYDVKM. The length of the CDR3 is 16 residues. As DNA, the CDR3 is TGTGCCAGCAGTGACCGAGGCGGGGGTATCTACAATGAGCAGTTCTTC. Its translation: CASSDRGGGIYNEQFF.

This clonotype showed up just a few times. J is TRBJ1-3 and V is TRBV12-3 or TRBV12-4, with D perhaps matching TRBD1 (6 bases). The V end lost 5 bases, the J end lost 4 bases, and 18 bases lay between the germline ends. The CDR3 runs 16 residues. As DNA, the CDR3 is TGTGCCAGCAGTCGACCGAGGACAGTTTCAGGAAACACCATATATTTT. Translation gives CASSRPRTVSGNTIYF.

This sequence joins TRBV12-3 or TRBV12-4 and TRBJ2-7; D is ambiguous. The CDR3 consists of 14 residues. V was cut by 6 bases and J by 2 bases, with 14 bases left in between. The CDR3 region is CASSRRAATYEQYF. Written as DNA, the CDR3 is TGTGCCAGCAGCCGAAGGGCGGCTACCTACGAGCAGTACTTC.

The chain couples TRBV2 to TRBJ2-1, with D possibly called TRBD1 or TRBD2 (6 bases each). This CDR3 region has 12 residues. V gave up 6 bases and J gave up 15 bases, with 18 bases separating them. The germline CDR1 and CDR2 sequences are SNHLY and FYNNEI. The CDR3 DNA is TGTGCCAGCAGCGACCCTAGCGAGGGGGGGTTCTTC. Protein: CASSDPSEGGFF.

In the case of this clonotype: This may be a read error: a much more frequent sequence differs by one nucleotide. This sequence joins TRBV29-1 and TRBJ2-4, with 7 nucleotides matching TRBD2. The J call is uncertain, as TRBJ2-7 better fits the DNA end. CDR1 is SQVTM and CDR2 is ANQGSEA in the germline V gene. The CDR3 consists of 15 residues. CDR3 loop: CGASGGGSMRYEQYF. CDR3 DNA: TGCGGCGCGTCGGGGGGAGGATCCATGAGATACGAGCAGTACTTC.

The genes are TRBV20-1 and TRBJ2-5; D might be TRBD2 (6 bases). Trimming took off 1 base at V and 1 base at J, with 13 bases between the two ends. CDR1 is DFQATT, CDR2 SNEGSKA, per germline (reference sequence). The CDR3 length is 15 residues. CDR3 in amino acids: CSARGRGLGQETQYF. CDR3 bases: TGCAGTGCTAGAGGGAGGGGTCTTGGCCAAGAGACCCAGTACTTC.

This chain connects TRBV12-3 or TRBV12-4 to TRBJ2-1; no reliable D call. V gave up 3 bases and J gave up 7 bases, with 7 bases separating them. CDR3 size: 12 residues. CDR3 DNA sequence: TGTGCCAGCAGTTTCCTACTAAATGAGCAGTTCTTC. It codes for CASSFLLNEQFF.

This clonotype was observed at least ten times. The CDR3 sequence is CASSTSGRQETQYF. In nucleotides, the CDR3 is TGTGCCAGCAGCACTAGCGGGAGACAAGAGACCCAGTACTTC. The V call is TRBV28, the J call TRBJ2-5; 11 bases line up with TRBD2. The V gene's germline CDR1 is MDHEN and CDR2 SYDVKM. V was clipped by 6 bases and J by 2 bases; unmatched bases: 2. The length of the CDR3 is 14 residues. Full variable domain (rest looked up from reference TRBV28 and TRBJ2-5): DVKVTQSSRYLVKRTGEKVFLECVQDMDHENMFWYRQDPGLGLRLIYFSYDVKMKEKGDIPEGYSVSREKKERFSLILESASTNQTSMYLCASSTSGRQETQYFGPGTRLLVL.

The chain carries TRBV20-1 and TRBJ1-5, with 8 bases that match TRBD1. Per germline, CDR1 DFQATT and CDR2 SNEGSKA (reference sequence). CDR3 length: 15 amino acids. Germline trimming cut 0 bases from V and 7 bases from J; bases unmatched to any gene: 8. CDR3 coding DNA: TGCAGTGCTAGAGATCCAGGGGGCTCGATACAGCCCCAGCATTTT. Translation: CSARDPGGSIQPQHF.

This clonotype was observed at least ten times. The gene calls are TRBV5-8 and TRBJ1-2, with 7 bases that match TRBD1. V was clipped by 3 bases and J by 2 bases; unmatched bases: 10. The CDR3 is 16 residues long. CDR1 is SGHTS, CDR2 YDEGEE, per germline. CDR3 residues: CASSSSTSTGNYGYTF. The CDR3 region has the DNA TGTGCCAGCAGCTCCTCTACCTCGACAGGGAACTATGGCTACACCTTC.